The 29 T cell receptor beta chains below come from one sample, sequenced in a study of shared clonotypes between healthy human individuals. CD45RO-negative, CCR7-positively selected cells formed the naive CD8 fraction, excluding terminally differentiated effector memory CD45RA+ cells. Using immunoSEQ multiplex PCR, the repertoire was profiled, and TCRdb retains in-frame clones only, with some absent. This table has about 580,000 clones, roughly 98% appearing once. Sequenced input: naive CD8+ T cells sorted from blood. These receptors came from a man aged 25-45 years in good health.

The chain joins TRBV28 to TRBJ2-7; TRBD1 agrees at 8 bases. Germline loops: CDR1 MDHEN, CDR2 SYDVKM. CDR3 length: 14 amino acids. Trimming cost V 6 bases and J 2 bases; bases outside gene matches: 6. The CDR3, as DNA: TGTGCCAGCAGGACAGGGGTGGGCCCCTACGAGCAGTACTTC. Translation: CASRTGVGPYEQYF.

V gene TRBV28 combines with J gene TRBJ2-7; TRBD2 agrees at 9 bases. The V segment lost 5 bases and the J segment 7 bases; nucleotides outside the gene matches: 15. The germline CDR1 and CDR2 sequences are MDHEN and SYDVKM. CDR3 size: 16 residues. CDR3 sequence: CASSRGGRAIDREQYF. CDR3 in DNA: TGTGCCAGCAGTCGGGGCGGGAGGGCCATTGATCGAGAGCAGTACTTC.

The chain carries TRBV29-1 and TRBJ1-5; TRBD1 is a possible D gene (6 bases). The CDR3 has 15 residues. Looked up from germline, CDR1 is SQVTM and CDR2 is ANQGSEA. Trimming took 3 bases from V and 0 from J, leaving 12 bases between them. The CDR3 here is CSVEGGPYSNQPQHF. CDR3 nucleotides: TGCAGCGTTGAGGGGGGGCCTTATAGCAATCAGCCCCAGCATTTT. Full variable domain (remainder filled in from reference TRBV29-1 and TRBJ1-5): SAVISQKPSRDICQRGTSLTIQCQVDSQVTMMFWYRQQPGQSLTLIATANQGSEATYESGFVIDKFPISRPNLTFSTLTVSNMSPEDSSIYLCSVEGGPYSNQPQHFGDGTRLSIL.

V usage is TRBV9 and J usage is TRBJ2-3; 10 bases agree with TRBD2. Germline V CDR1 and CDR2: SGDLS, YYNGEE. Losses at the gene ends were 0 bases for V and 3 bases for J; bases not matched to a gene: 7. This CDR3 contains 17 residues. CDR3 nucleotides: TGTGCCAGCAGCGTAGATCTAGCGGGAGACGGAACAGATACGCAGTATTTT. Protein product: CASSVDLAGDGTDTQYF. The full variable domain, its missing parts supplied by reference TRBV9 and TRBJ2-3, is DSGVTQTPKHLITATGQRVTLRCSPRSGDLSVYWYQQSLDQGLQFLIQYYNGEERAKGNILERFSAQQFPDLHSELNLSSLELGDSALYFCASSVDLAGDGTDTQYFGPGTRLTVL.

This clone was detected only once. The junction and the germline gene differ at one end; a read error may be behind it. The chain carries TRBV7-8 and TRBJ2-7; weak D call: TRBD2 (7 bases). Germline CDR1 is SGHVS and CDR2 is FQNEAQ. CDR3 length equals 16 residues. This CDR3 is CASSLARGGRSYEQYF. The CDR3 DNA is TGTGCCAGCAGCCTAGCCAGGGGCGGGAGATCCTACGAGCAGTACTTC.

Here the CDR3 reads CASSLDQVGGTF. The CDR3 DNA reads as TGTGCCAGCAGCTTAGATCAGGTCGGCGGAACCTTC. The V and J genes are TRBV7-2 and TRBJ1-2; D gene ambiguous. The CDR3 covers 12 residues. Germline V gene lookup returns CDR1 SGHTA and CDR2 FQGNSA. The germline V and J ends were trimmed by 1 base and 14 bases, with 14 bases remaining between them.

This chain joins TRBV29-1 and TRBJ2-3; 8 bases fit TRBD2. V lost 4 bases to trimming and J lost 4 bases; unmatched junction nucleotides: 4. CDR1 is SQVTM and CDR2 is ANQGSEA in the germline V gene. The length of the CDR3 is 13 residues. The CDR3 DNA is TGCAGCGTTGCCCGGGAGGGGCCAGATACGCAGTATTTT. Encoded protein: CSVAREGPDTQYF.

This chain links TRBV5-1 with TRBJ1-3; 8 nucleotides line up with TRBD1. The CDR3 sequence is 19 residues long. Germline lookup yields CDR1 SGHRS and CDR2 YFSETQ. V shed 5 bases and J 0 bases; nucleotides not matched to a gene: 16. The CDR3 nucleotides are TGCGCCAGCAGGATCTATAGGACAGGGAAACAAATCTCTGGAAACACCATATATTTT. It is translated as CASRIYRTGKQISGNTIYF.

This clone is a singleton in its sample. J is TRBJ2-7 and V is TRBV7-9; tentatively, D is TRBD2 (5 bases). The CDR3 is 16 residues long. V was cut by 4 bases and J by 3 bases, with 19 bases left in between. Germline assignment: CDR1 SEHNR and CDR2 FQNEAQ (reference sequence). The DNA of the CDR3 is TGTGCCAGCAGCTCCTCGAGGGTACTAAGCCTCTACGAGCAGTACTTC. Protein sequence: CASSSSRVLSLYEQYF.

This chain connects TRBV10-2 to TRBJ2-3; no reliable D call. CDR3 size: 13 residues. Trimming cost V 4 bases and J 2 bases, with 7 bases left between them. CDR1 and CDR2 from the germline V gene are WSHSY and SAAADI. This CDR3 reads CASSATNTDTQYF. The CDR3 region has the DNA TGCGCCAGCAGTGCTACTAACACAGATACGCAGTATTTT.

The DNA of the CDR3 is TGTGCCAGCAGTTCTTTGTTCAGGACTAGCGGCCAAGAGACCCAGTACTTC. Its translation: CASSSLFRTSGQETQYF. The gene calls are TRBV27 and TRBJ2-5; TRBD2 matches at 10 bases. The CDR3 length is 17 residues. V trimming: 4 bases; J trimming: 1 base; junction bases outside the gene matches: 9. Germline assignment: CDR1 MNHEY and CDR2 SMNVEV (reference sequence).

The chain combines TRBV29-1 with TRBJ2-5, with 7 positions matching TRBD2. J was trimmed by 5 bases and V by 0 bases; bases with no gene match: 12. The CDR3 contains 16 residues. Per germline, CDR1 SQVTM and CDR2 ANQGSEA. CDR3 sequence (DNA): TGCAGCGTTGAAGAATTTAGGGCGGGAGTACGGGAGACCCAGTACTTC. Translating gives CSVEEFRAGVRETQYF.

The chain uses TRBV7-8 and TRBJ2-1; D possibly corresponds to TRBD1 (5 bases). CDR3 length: 17 amino acids. Germline values: CDR1 SGHVS, CDR2 FQNEAQ. The ends were cut back, 5 bases at V and 6 bases at J, with 23 bases in the middle. The CDR3 nucleotides are TGTGCCAGCAGCCCTAGGACAAGATCCGGGCGTGGCAATGAGCAGTTCTTC. As protein: CASSPRTRSGRGNEQFF.

This rearrangement joins TRBV10-1 to TRBJ2-5, with TRBD2 matching 7 bases. CDR3 length: 17 residues. The germline V gene has CDR1 WNHNN and CDR2 SYGVQD (reference sequence). J lost 4 bases, V lost 3 bases, and 14 bases had no gene match. CDR3 coding DNA: TGCGCCAGCAGTGATTCCCAGGAGGGAGGGCCTGGAGAGACCCAGTACTTC. It encodes CASSDSQEGGPGETQYF.

The table lists this clone with a count of one. The rearrangement uses TRBV4-3 and TRBJ1-1, with D perhaps TRBD1 (5 bases). Trimming left V 6 bases short and J 11 bases short, with 19 bases between. Germline-derived CDR1 and CDR2 are LGHNA and YSLEER. This CDR3 region has 13 residues. The CDR3 DNA reads TGCGCCAGCAGTAGCGGGCTGGGCAGGGAGGCTTTCTTT. The encoded protein is CASSSGLGREAFF.

The rearrangement links TRBV7-2 to TRBJ2-3, with D maybe TRBD2 (5 bases). The V end lost 2 bases, the J end lost 11 bases, and 11 bases lay between the germline ends. This CDR3 is built from 12 residues. The germline V gene has CDR1 SGHTA and CDR2 FQGNSA. The CDR3 region is CASSLIAIEQYF. The CDR3 DNA reads TGTGCCAGCAGCTTAATAGCGATCGAGCAGTATTTT.

The chain combines TRBV9 with TRBJ2-1, with D perhaps matching TRBD2 (7 bases). This CDR3 comprises 18 residues. V dropped 0 bases and J dropped 6 bases, with 22 bases sitting between them. Germline V CDR1 and CDR2: SGDLS, YYNGEE. The CDR3 DNA follows: TGTGCCAGCAGCGTAGTCGGCCCGGGGGGACACTTCACCAATGAGCAGTTCTTC. Translated, it gives CASSVVGPGGHFTNEQFF.

The V and J genes are TRBV7-9 and TRBJ2-3; TRBD2 aligns across 8 bases. The CDR3 is 15 amino acids. Trimming removed 3 bases from V and 3 bases from J; junction bases left unmatched: 5. Germline lookup yields CDR1 SEHNR and CDR2 FQNEAQ (reference sequence). This CDR3 reads CASSFTSGGTDTQYF. Written as DNA, the CDR3 is TGTGCCAGCAGCTTCACTAGCGGTGGAACAGATACGCAGTATTTT. Based on the CDR3 plus reference TRBV7-9 and TRBJ2-3, the full variable domain is DTGVSQNPRHKITKRGQNVTFRCDPISEHNRLYWYRQTLGQGPEFLTYFQNEAQLEKSRLLSDRFSAERPKGSFSTLEIQRTEQGDSAMYLCASSFTSGGTDTQYFGPGTRLTVL.

V gene TRBV29-1 combines with J gene TRBJ2-5; possible D gene TRBD2, 6 bases. Between the trimmed V and J ends, which lost 4 bases and 2 bases, there was a span of 20 bases. CDR3 length: 16 residues. Germline assignment: CDR1 SQVTM and CDR2 ANQGSEA. The CDR3 protein is CSVVYGSSRLQETQYF. The CDR3 bases are TGCAGCGTTGTATACGGGAGTTCCCGCCTACAAGAGACCCAGTACTTC.

In DNA form, the CDR3 reads TGCGCCAGCAGCTTCCCGGGACAGGGTGACTACGAGCAGTACTTC. This sequence encodes CASSFPGQGDYEQYF. The V call is TRBV5-1, the J call TRBJ2-7, with TRBD1 matching 9 bases. Germline CDR1 reads SGHRS; CDR2 reads YFSETQ. The length of the CDR3 is 15 residues. V lost 2 bases, J lost 3 bases, and 6 bases stayed unmatched.

V is TRBV7-2 and J is TRBJ2-1; D remains unclear. The length of the CDR3 is 15 residues. V was clipped by 1 base and J by 1 base, with 8 bases between them. Germline V gene data show CDR1 as SGHTA and CDR2 as FQGNSA. The CDR3 spells CASSLGISSYNEQFF. DNA for the CDR3: TGTGCCAGCAGCTTAGGGATCTCTTCCTACAATGAGCAGTTCTTC.

The CDR3: CAIFAGTSDSYEQYF. CDR3 bases: TGTGCCATCTTTGCCGGGACTAGCGACTCCTACGAGCAGTACTTC. The gene calls are TRBV10-3 and TRBJ2-7; the match to TRBD2 covers 10 bases. The CDR3 contains 15 residues. J lost 0 bases, V lost 8 bases, and 7 bases had no gene match. Germline lookup yields CDR1 ENHRY and CDR2 SYGVKD.

This clone was seen a single time. This chain links TRBV29-1 with TRBJ2-7, with 14 bases identical to TRBD2. With V trimmed by 6 bases and J by 5 bases, 9 bases remained unmatched. The CDR3 sequence is 15 residues long. The germline V gene encodes CDR1 SQVTM and CDR2 ANQGSEA. The DNA for the CDR3 is TGCAGCGTGGGGACCGGGACTAGCGGGAGAAACGAGCAGTACTTC. This encodes CSVGTGTSGRNEQYF.

The chain couples TRBV14 to TRBJ2-5; D not resolved. The germline V gene has CDR1 SGHDN and CDR2 FVKESK. V was trimmed by 0 bases and J by 5 bases, leaving 13 bases between them. This CDR3 region has 15 residues. CDR3 DNA: TGTGCCAGCAGCCAAGATTACATCTTCGGGGAGACCCAGTACTTC. Translation gives CASSQDYIFGETQYF.

This CDR3 is CASSLAFGREPNTEAFF. The CDR3 region has the DNA TGTGCCAGCAGCTTAGCGTTTGGGAGGGAACCTAACACTGAAGCTTTCTTT. V gene TRBV7-9 combines with J gene TRBJ1-1; D is unclear. V was pared by 0 bases and J by 2 bases, with 16 bases between. The length of the CDR3 is 17 residues. The germline V gene has CDR1 SEHNR and CDR2 FQNEAQ (reference sequence).

This chain connects TRBV5-1 to TRBJ2-3; tentative D call: TRBD1 (5 bases). From germline, CDR1 is SGHRS and CDR2 YFSETQ. V was trimmed by 0 bases and J by 5 bases, leaving 13 bases between them. The CDR3 runs 15 residues. The CDR3, as DNA: TGCGCCAGCAGCTTGGTAGGGGCTCTTATAGATACGCAGTATTTT. Protein product: CASSLVGALIDTQYF.

V and J are TRBV4-1 and TRBJ1-1; tentative D call: TRBD1 (5 bases). This CDR3 is built from 13 residues. Between the trimmed V and J ends, which lost 4 bases and 11 bases, there was a span of 17 bases. The germline CDR1 and CDR2 sequences are MGHRA and YSYEKL. CDR3 bases: TGCGCCAGCAGCCTGATCTTCAGAGGGGATGCTTTCTTT. Translation: CASSLIFRGDAFF.

This chain joins TRBV15 and TRBJ2-7, with D possibly being TRBD2 (6 bases). The V gene lost 4 bases and the J gene lost 3 bases, with 13 bases spanning the gap. CDR3 length equals 14 residues. The germline gives CDR1 LNHNV, CDR2 YYDKDF (reference sequence). The CDR3 loop is CATSNRGTLYEQYF. For the CDR3, the DNA is TGTGCCACCAGCAACCGGGGGACCCTCTACGAGCAGTACTTC.

V is TRBV6-1 and J is TRBJ2-7; 9 bases match TRBD2. Germline V gene sequence: CDR1 MNHNS, CDR2 SASEGT. V trimming: 4 bases; J trimming: 2 bases; junction bases outside the gene matches: 12. The CDR3 totals 17 residues. DNA for the CDR3: TGTGCCAGCAGTGGCGGGGCGGGGGGGAGCCCCACCTACGAGCAGTACTTC. Translated, it gives CASSGGAGGSPTYEQYF.